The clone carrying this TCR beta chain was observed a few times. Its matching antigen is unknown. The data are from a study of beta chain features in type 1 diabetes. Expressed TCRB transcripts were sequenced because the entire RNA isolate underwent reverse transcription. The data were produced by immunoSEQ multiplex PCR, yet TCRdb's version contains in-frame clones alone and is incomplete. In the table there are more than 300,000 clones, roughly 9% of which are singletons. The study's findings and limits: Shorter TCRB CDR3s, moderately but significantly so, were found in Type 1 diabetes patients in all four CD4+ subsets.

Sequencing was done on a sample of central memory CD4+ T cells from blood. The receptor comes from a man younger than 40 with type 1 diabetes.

CDR3 DNA: TGTGCCATCAGGGGGACTTTAACAGATACGCAGTATTTT. It codes for CAIRGTLTDTQYF. V and J are TRBV10-3 and TRBJ2-3, with D tentatively TRBD2 (6 bases). This CDR3 has 13 amino acids. With 6 bases removed from V and 3 bases from J, the gap between germline ends came to 10 bases. Germline V gene data show CDR1 as ENHRY and CDR2 as SYGVKD.